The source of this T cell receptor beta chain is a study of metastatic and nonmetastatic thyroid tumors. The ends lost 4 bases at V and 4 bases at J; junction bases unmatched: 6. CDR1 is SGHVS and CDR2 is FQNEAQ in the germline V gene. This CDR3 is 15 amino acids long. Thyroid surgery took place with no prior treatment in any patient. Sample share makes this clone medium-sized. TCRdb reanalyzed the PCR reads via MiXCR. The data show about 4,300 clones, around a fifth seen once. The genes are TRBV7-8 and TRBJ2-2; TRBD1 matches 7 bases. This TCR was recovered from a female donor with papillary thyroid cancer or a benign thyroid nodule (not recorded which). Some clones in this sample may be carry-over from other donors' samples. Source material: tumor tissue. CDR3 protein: CASSSQGSTTGELFF. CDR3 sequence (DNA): TGTGCCAGCAGCTCACAGGGGTCAACCACCGGGGAGCTGTTTTTT.